This record concerns one T cell receptor beta chain sequence. Germline V gene lookup returns CDR1 MDHEN and CDR2 SYDVKM. Deletions cut 2 bases from V and 4 bases from J, with 8 bases between. The CDR3 is made up of 14 amino acids. This record comes from a study of blood T cell repertoires in COVID-19. Assay: immunoSEQ multiplex PCR; the TCRdb copy retains only in-frame clones and omits some. Among 60,000 to 65,000 clones, roughly 71% were seen once, and the ten largest hold 28%. Sequencing was performed on peripheral blood. V gene TRBV28 combines with J gene TRBJ1-4; D unclear. The sequence was collected from a woman aged 80 or older with acute or convalescent COVID-19. CDR3 nucleotide sequence: TGTGCCAGCAGTTTAGGCGGAATTAATGAAAAACTGTTTTTT. Translating it yields CASSLGGINEKLFF.